The rows below give T cell receptor beta chains drawn from one sample of a study of cytomegalovirus exposure and HLA in healthy donors. Using immunoSEQ multiplex PCR, the repertoire was profiled, and TCRdb retains in-frame clones only, with some absent. Counted here are roughly 160,000 clones, roughly 67% occurring once; the ten biggest clones make up roughly 5.4%. Sequencing was done on a sample of PBMCs. The receptors were sampled from a woman aged 18 to 35 in good health and CMV-seropositive. Both conserved end residues are part of each CDR3. The order of the fields is V gene, clone size, J gene, D gene, CDR3 protein, CDR3 DNA. The D gene is left open where the match is weak. A row's size may be missing; if present it is once, few, many or a size class.

>TRBV30|NA|TRBJ2-7|TRBD1
CAWSQQGAKGEQYF
TGTGCCTGGAGCCAACAGGGGGCGAAAGGCGAGCAGTACTTC
>TRBV27|few|TRBJ2-5|NA
CASRRERGRETQYF
TGTGCCAGCAGGCGCGAGAGGGGGAGAGAGACCCAGTACTTC
>TRBV4-3|few|TRBJ1-1|TRBD1
CASSQGTTGVSDNEAFF
TGCGCCAGCAGCCAAGGAACTACAGGGGTTTCCGATAATGAAGCTTTCTTT
>TRBV5-8|NA|TRBJ2-3|TRBD1
CASSSWGQGTDTQYF
TGTGCCAGCAGTAGCTGGGGACAGGGCACAGATACGCAGTATTTT
>TRBV10-3|NA|TRBJ1-3|TRBD1
CAISEAGGRGNTIYF
TGTGCCATCAGTGAAGCGGGCGGCAGGGGGAACACCATATATTTT
>TRBV9|NA|TRBJ2-1|TRBD2
CASSEPKTTSGGAHNEQFF
TGTGCCAGCAGCGAGCCGAAGACTACTAGCGGGGGGGCCCACAATGAGCAGTTCTTC
>TRBV4-3|many|TRBJ2-1|NA
CASSQLSVNLLSNEQFF
TGCGCCAGCAGCCAATTGTCCGTGAACTTACTTAGCAATGAGCAGTTCTTC
>TRBV18|once|TRBJ1-2|TRBD1
CASSTGPNYGYTF
TGTGCCAGCTCGACAGGGCCTAACTATGGCTACACCTTC
>TRBV7-9|NA|TRBJ1-2|TRBD1
CSSSSNRDRHYGYTF
TGTTCCAGCAGCTCAAACCGGGACAGGCACTATGGCTACACCTTC
>TRBV5-4|NA|TRBJ1-2|NA
CASSPGGVNYGYTF
TGCGCCAGCAGCCCTGGGGGGGTTAACTATGGCTACACCTTC
>TRBV28|few|TRBJ1-1|NA
CASSLPTTNTEAFF
TGTGCCAGCAGTTTACCAACAACGAACACTGAAGCTTTCTTT
>TRBV9|NA|TRBJ2-7|TRBD2
CASSVGSGGGYEQYF
TGTGCCAGCAGCGTGGGGAGCGGGGGGGGCTACGAGCAGTACTTC
>TRBV7-2|NA|TRBJ2-5|NA
CASSYAYQETQYF
TGTGCCAGCAGCTACGCGTACCAAGAGACCCAGTACTTC
>TRBV6-1|NA|TRBJ1-5|NA
CASTTAGGQPQHF
TGTGCCAGCACCACTGCGGGGGGACAGCCCCAGCATTTT
>TRBV10-3|NA|TRBJ2-3|TRBD2
CAISLAGSSTDTQYF
TGTGCCATCAGCTTAGCGGGGTCCAGCACAGATACGCAGTATTTT
>TRBV27|NA|TRBJ2-1|NA
CASRLQGSYNEQFF
TGTGCCAGCCGATTACAGGGATCCTACAATGAGCAGTTCTTC
>TRBV5-1|NA|TRBJ2-3|NA
CASSPLGSGPDTQYF
TGCGCCAGCAGCCCGTTAGGATCAGGCCCAGATACGCAGTATTTT
>TRBV11-2|NA|TRBJ1-1|NA
CASSLVQMNTEAFF
TGTGCCAGCAGCTTAGTACAGATGAACACTGAAGCTTTCTTT
>TRBV27|NA|TRBJ1-1|TRBD1
CASSLGTGGLNTEAFF
TGTGCCAGCAGTTTAGGGACAGGGGGCTTGAACACTGAAGCTTTCTTT
>TRBV12-5|few|TRBJ1-1|TRBD1
CASGLGQGTNTEAFF
TGTGCTAGTGGTTTGGGACAGGGCACGAACACTGAAGCTTTCTTT
>TRBV7-9|NA|TRBJ1-4|TRBD1
CASSWRDSRNEKLFF
TGTGCCAGCAGCTGGAGGGACAGTCGAAATGAAAAACTGTTTTTT
>TRBV4-1|few|TRBJ1-1|NA
CASSRGPEAFF
TGCGCCAGCAGCCGAGGGCCTGAAGCTTTCTTT
>TRBV7-6|NA|TRBJ2-5|NA
CASSLGSMRETQYF
TGTGCCAGCAGCTTAGGATCAATGCGAGAGACCCAGTACTTC
>TRBV6-4|NA|TRBJ1-6|NA
CASSDGPGNPPLHF
TGTGCCAGCAGTGACGGTCCCGGGAACCCACCCCTCCACTTT
>TRBV19|NA|TRBJ1-5|NA
CASRAQGGNNQPQHF
TGTGCCAGCCGGGCTCAAGGAGGGAACAATCAGCCCCAGCATTTT
>TRBV6-5|few|TRBJ2-2|TRBD1
CASSYQQGTGELFF
TGTGCCAGCAGTTACCAACAGGGGACCGGGGAGCTGTTTTTT
>TRBV25-1|NA|TRBJ1-2|NA
CASSGANEANYGYTF
TGTGCCAGCAGTGGGGCAAACGAAGCTAACTATGGCTACACCTTC
>TRBV5-1|NA|TRBJ2-2|TRBD2
CASSQGLAGGANTGELFF
TGCGCCAGCAGTCAAGGACTAGCGGGGGGGGCGAACACCGGGGAGCTGTTTTTT
>TRBV19|NA|TRBJ2-7|NA
CASSPQGKYEQYF
TGTGCCAGTAGTCCCCAGGGGAAGTACGAGCAGTACTTC
>TRBV6-5|once|TRBJ2-1|TRBD2
CASSTSGSSYNEQFF
TGTGCCAGCAGTACTAGCGGGAGCTCCTACAATGAGCAGTTCTTC
>TRBV15|few|TRBJ1-1|NA
CATSRDHAGVTEAFF
TGTGCCACCAGCAGAGATCATGCAGGGGTCACTGAAGCTTTCTTT
>TRBV29-1|NA|TRBJ1-2|TRBD1
CSVSTGGLDYTF
TGCAGCGTTTCGACAGGGGGTCTGGACTACACCTTC
>TRBV9|NA|TRBJ2-1|TRBD1
CASGGGTGRNEQFF
TGTGCCAGCGGAGGCGGGACAGGTCGAAATGAGCAGTTCTTC
>TRBV6-5|NA|TRBJ1-1|NA
CASSSATGNTEAFF
TGTGCCAGCAGTTCCGCGACAGGGAACACTGAAGCTTTCTTT
>TRBV4-1|NA|TRBJ1-2|TRBD1
CASSPRQGRIGYTF
TGCGCCAGCAGCCCACGACAGGGGCGGATCGGCTACACCTTC
>TRBV7-9|NA|TRBJ1-3|NA
CSSSLVRTSGGNTIYF
TGTTCCAGCAGCTTAGTCCGGACAAGTGGTGGAAACACCATATATTTT
>TRBV7-2|NA|TRBJ2-3|NA
CASSLESGFSTDTQYF
TGTGCCAGCAGCTTAGAATCCGGGTTTAGCACAGATACGCAGTATTTT
>TRBV6-4|NA|TRBJ2-2|TRBD2
CASSDGLAGEDTGELFF
TGTGCCAGCAGTGACGGACTAGCGGGGGAGGACACCGGGGAGCTGTTTTTT
>TRBV7-2|NA|TRBJ1-2|NA
CASETGFSGYTF
TGTGCCAGCGAAACAGGGTTTAGTGGCTACACCTTC
>TRBV5-1|NA|TRBJ2-1|TRBD2
CASSQASGGATSEFF
TGCGCCAGCAGTCAAGCTAGCGGGGGGGCCACGAGCGAGTTCTTC
>TRBV15|NA|TRBJ1-2|NA
CATTGKLHF
TGTGCCACCACTGGAAAACTACACTTC
>TRBV5-6|NA|TRBJ2-5|TRBD1
CASSSVGTGKETQYF
TGTGCCAGCAGCTCCGTTGGGACAGGGAAAGAGACCCAGTACTTC
>TRBV5-5|few|TRBJ1-5|NA
CASSLDSNQPQHF
TGTGCCAGCAGCTTGGACAGTAATCAGCCCCAGCATTTT
>TRBV10-3|few|TRBJ2-3|TRBD2
CAISESGLAGRTDTQYF
TGTGCCATCAGTGAGTCGGGACTAGCGGGGCGAACAGATACGCAGTATTTT
>TRBV4-1|NA|TRBJ2-1|TRBD1
CASSFTDRADNEQFF
TGCGCCAGCAGTTTCACTGACAGGGCTGACAATGAGCAGTTCTTC
>TRBV27|NA|TRBJ2-5|TRBD2
CASSFLYASGAQETQYF
TGTGCCAGCAGTTTTTTATACGCAAGCGGGGCACAAGAGACCCAGTACTTC
>TRBV19|few|TRBJ1-1|TRBD1
CASRLRDRGNTEAFF
TGTGCCAGTAGACTTCGGGACAGGGGGAATACTGAAGCTTTCTTT
>TRBV5-4|NA|TRBJ2-7|NA
CASSLRTNLSPYEQYF
TGTGCCAGCAGCCTAAGGACTAACCTAAGTCCCTACGAGCAGTACTTC
>TRBV19|NA|TRBJ2-1|NA
CASSIFSTGSYNEQFF
TGTGCCAGTAGTATTTTTTCCACGGGCTCCTACAATGAGCAGTTCTTC
>TRBV2|NA|TRBJ1-5|TRBD1
CATSTGDNQPQHF
TGTGCCACCAGCACAGGGGACAATCAGCCCCAGCATTTT
>TRBV5-6|NA|TRBJ1-6|NA
CASSYLQASVAPLHF
TGTGCCAGCAGCTACCTACAGGCGTCCGTCGCACCCCTCCACTTT
>TRBV4-2|NA|TRBJ2-5|TRBD2
CASSLIGPSGGSYQETQYF
TGTGCCAGCAGCCTCATAGGCCCTAGCGGGGGGTCGTACCAAGAGACCCAGTACTTC
>TRBV6-5|few|TRBJ1-5|NA
CASSLRGKNQPQHF
TGTGCCAGCAGTTTAAGGGGGAAGAATCAGCCCCAGCATTTT
>TRBV28|NA|TRBJ1-2|NA
CASSLPTGAYGYTF
TGTGCCAGCAGTTTGCCGACAGGCGCCTATGGCTACACCTTC
>TRBV4-2|NA|TRBJ1-2|NA
CASSQVPDMMSYGYTF
TGTGCCAGCAGCCAAGTCCCCGACATGATGAGCTATGGCTACACCTTC
>TRBV4-1|NA|TRBJ2-5|TRBD2
CASSQDSGGKQETQYF
TGCGCCAGCAGCCAAGATTCGGGGGGGAAGCAAGAGACCCAGTACTTC
>TRBV28|NA|TRBJ2-7|TRBD1
CASSSRGTGYYEQYF
TGTGCCAGCAGTTCCAGAGGGACAGGGTACTACGAGCAGTACTTC
>TRBV4-3|NA|TRBJ1-2|TRBD1
CASSQDGTGYGYTF
TGCGCCAGCAGCCAAGACGGGACAGGCTATGGCTACACCTTC
>TRBV11-1|few|TRBJ2-4|NA
CASSVPGTKNIQYF
TGTGCCAGCAGCGTTCCCGGGACAAAAAACATTCAGTACTTC